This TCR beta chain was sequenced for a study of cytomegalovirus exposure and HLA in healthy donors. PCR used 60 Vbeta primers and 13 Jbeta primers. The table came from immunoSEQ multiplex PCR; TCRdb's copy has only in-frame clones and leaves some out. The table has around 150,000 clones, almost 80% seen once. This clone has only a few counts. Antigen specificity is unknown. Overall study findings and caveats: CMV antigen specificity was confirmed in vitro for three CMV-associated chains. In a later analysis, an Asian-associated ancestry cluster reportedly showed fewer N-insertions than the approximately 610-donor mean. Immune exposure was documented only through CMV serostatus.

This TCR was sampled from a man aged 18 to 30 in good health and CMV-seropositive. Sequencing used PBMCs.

CDR3 in DNA: TGTGCCAGCAGTTTTGGGGGACTAACCTACAATGAGCAGTTCTTC. Protein sequence: CASSFGGLTYNEQFF. V is TRBV27 and J is TRBJ2-1; 7 positions match TRBD2. Germline assignment: CDR1 MNHEY and CDR2 SMNVEV (reference sequence). V was pared by 3 bases and J by 2 bases, with 4 bases of the junction left unmatched. CDR3 length equals 15 residues.